This TCR beta chain was profiled in a study of T cell clonotyping in hematopoietic cell transplantation (dated by TCRdb to about 2021). About the study as a whole: Pretransplant recipient samples were obtained after cytoreduction. Recruitment of patients ran from September 2015 to early 2017, and follow-up continued until September 2020 or until death. A total of 130 or so blood samples were gathered in the study from approximately 32 consecutive transplant recipients along with their related donors.

The time point label here, explained by the study, means: recipient sample about 28 days before transplant, after cytoreduction. Blood from recipients was drawn roughly 28 days before transplant, then again at days 30, 100 and 180 after transplant. Nuclei Lysis Solution was used to extract genomic DNA from fresh or cryopreserved unfractionated peripheral blood mononuclear cells. What the authors observed across the whole study: Recipient TCR diversity fell after transplant, with pathologically expanded clonotypes rising progressively from day 30 to day 180. The sample size was limited, and CD4 and CD8 repertoire contributions could not be separated because cells were not sorted. Recipient repertoires showed only a small fraction of overlap with donor repertoires, and over 95% appeared de novo at the given depth. Broader posttransplant TCR repertoire diversity was predicted by donor and pretransplant recipient Inverse Simpson Index values.

This clone showed up just once. Its specific antigen is unknown. Nothing much larger sits one base from this clone, and base qualities are not available. CDR1 is given as SNHLY and CDR2 as FYNNEI, both from the germline V gene. From its cysteine to its phenylalanine, the CDR3 spans 16 amino acids. The only DNA kept is the CDR3, 48 bases in frame from the first base. Between the V and J ends, shortened by 4 bases and 3 bases respectively, the junction contains 18 bases. TCR beta CDR3 regions were amplified from genomic DNA with the immunoSEQ assay, a bias-controlled multiplex PCR using V- and J-specific primers. In a second PCR step, the CDR3 amplicons were tagged with a proprietary barcode plus Illumina adapter sequences. An Illumina MiSeq instrument was used for sequencing of the CDR3 libraries. As for the authors' bioinformatics: immunoSEQ Analyzer 3.0 was used for export and quality control, with R Bioconductor and Immunarch used for downstream analyses. Only productive rearrangements in the normalized downsampled data set went into calculating the repertoire metrics. Clonotypes larger than 5 templates in the normalized cohort were defined as pathologically expanded. The Inverse Simpson Index served as the measure of repertoire diversity. To capture all clonotypes, the CMV-specificity analyses were run on the non-normalized data set. As stored in TCRdb, this immuneACCESS dataset retains in-frame rearrangements with V and J assigned. A fraction of the clones does not appear; measured against another copy, unresolved V genes explain less than half of the discrepancy, and the remainder lacks a known reason. V and J calls and clone size are as listed in that table; D and trimming were resolved from the DNA. The sample table holds tens of thousands of clones, of which less than 96% were seen once. The top ten clones comprise roughly 1.7% of the sample.

Source: peripheral blood mononuclear cells, taken before stem cell transplant. The source of this sequence is a woman in her 50s with acute myeloid leukemia. Some clones in this sample may be carry-over from other donors' samples. Rearrangement joined TRBV2 to TRBJ2-5; the D element might be TRBD1 or TRBD2, as each aligns at 5 bases. The sequenced DNA is TGTGCCAGCAGTGGTTTCGTGGGACCAGGAAAAGAGACCCAGTACTTC. It encodes CASSGFVGPGKETQYF.